These T cell receptor beta chains were read from a single sample in a study of T cells in Graves' hyperthyroidism and ophthalmopathy. TCRdb called the multiplex PCR reads again in MiXCR, with one record for every CDR3 protein. The repertoire consists of a few hundred thousand distinct CDR3 sequences, with 15% to 19% occurring once and the leading ten covering approximately 7.4%. The sequenced sample consisted of blood. The receptors here all came from a woman between 25 and 40 years old with Graves' hyperthyroidism. Each CDR3 is given with its conserved first and last residue. The D gene is left open where the match is weak. Clone size is given for some rows only: seen once, a few or many times, or a class if the clone is expanded.

once,.,TRBJ1-4,TRBV27,TGTGCCACCGACGGGGGCGGCAAACTGTTTTTT,CATDGGGKLFF
many,.,TRBJ1-4,TRBV2,TGTGCCAGCAGGAGACCAGGATATAATGAAAAACTGTTTTTT,CASRRPGYNEKLFF
.,.,TRBJ2-1,TRBV6-6,TGTGCCAGCAGTTACTCTGACTCCCCATACAATGAGCAGTTCTTC,CASSYSDSPYNEQFF
many,.,TRBJ1-1,TRBV30,TGTGCCTGGGGTCGCTTGGGTAGGACTGAAGCTTTCTTT,CAWGRLGRTEAFF
many,.,TRBJ1-1,TRBV5-1,TGCGCCAGCAGCCAGCGGGAATGGCTGAACACTGAAGCTTTCTTT,CASSQREWLNTEAFF
few,.,TRBJ1-6,TRBV7-9,TGTGCCAGCAGCTCCGGGACCATTTTAAGCTCCTATAATTCACCCCTCCACTTT,CASSSGTILSSYNSPLHF
few,.,TRBJ2-3,TRBV19,TGTGCCAGTAGTATAGATCGACAGGCGGATACGCAGTATTTT,CASSIDRQADTQYF
few,.,TRBJ2-7,TRBV27,TGTGCCAGCAGTTTCCGGGGCGAGCAGTACTTC,CASSFRGEQYF
many,.,TRBJ2-3,TRBV5-6,TGTGCCAGCAGCTTCGGTTTGACAGATACGCAGTATTTT,CASSFGLTDTQYF
many,TRBD1,TRBJ2-1,TRBV12-3/TRBV12-4,TGTGCCAGCAGCAAGACCGGGACAGGGGGCAATGAGCAGTTCTTC,CASSKTGTGGNEQFF
.,TRBD1,TRBJ2-3,TRBV7-2,TGTGCCAGCAGCGTTTCCGGGACAGGCACAGATACGCAGTATTTT,CASSVSGTGTDTQYF
many,.,TRBJ2-7,TRBV20-1,TGCAGTGCTAGAGCGGGGGTGAAGAAGCGGACGATCATCTACGAGCAGTACTTC,CSARAGVKKRTIIYEQYF
many,.,TRBJ1-1,TRBV12-3/TRBV12-4,TGTGCCAGCTTTAGTATGAGGGTCACTGAAGCTTTCTTT,CASFSMRVTEAFF
.,.,TRBJ1-4,TRBV5-1,TGCGCCAGCAGCTCCGGATTCACGGCGACTAATGAAAAACTGTTTTTT,CASSSGFTATNEKLFF
few,.,TRBJ2-3,TRBV4-1,TGCGCCAGCAGCCAAGAGGGCAGGGGGGCAGATACGCAGTATTTT,CASSQEGRGADTQYF
.,.,TRBJ1-2,TRBV19,TGTGCCAGTAGTGCTGAAAGGAGCGGCTACACCTTC,CASSAERSGYTF
few,TRBD1,TRBJ2-1,TRBV20-1,TGCAGTGCTAGAGCAATTCTCCCGGGACAGGGCTACAATGAGCAGTTCTTC,CSARAILPGQGYNEQFF
many,.,TRBJ2-7,TRBV10-2,TGCGCCAGCGGGGACCCGAGCTCCTACGAGCAGTACTTC,CASGDPSSYEQYF
few,TRBD2,TRBJ2-7,TRBV6-1,TGTGCCAGCAGCCCACTAGCGGGAGGTGAAGAGCAGTACTTC,CASSPLAGGEEQYF
many,.,TRBJ1-1,TRBV20-1,TGCAGTGCTGACGCGGGGGTGAGGCGAATGAACACTGAAGCTTTCTTT,CSADAGVRRMNTEAFF